This T cell receptor (beta chain) was retrieved from a study of blood T cell repertoires in COVID-19. Data came from immunoSEQ multiplex PCR; TCRdb stores just in-frame clones and leaves some out. The sample includes approximately 260,000 clones, under 95% of them seen just once. V lost 6 bases and J lost 9; bases outside the gene matches: 4. CDR3 length: 12 residues. Sequencing was done on a sample of PBMCs or T cells enriched from blood (not recorded which). The chain recombines TRBV23-1 with TRBJ2-1, with 8 bases aligning to TRBD1. Being an ORF, TRBV23-1 has a function that is uncertain. This receptor was obtained from a young woman who had recovered from COVID-19. CDR3 bases: TGCGCCAGCAGCCGACAGGGGATTGAGCAGTTCTTC. This sequence encodes CASSRQGIEQFF.